This T cell receptor (beta chain) was retrieved from a study of blood T cell repertoires in COVID-19. About the research overall: Material from acute and convalescent COVID-19 was sourced from the United States, Italy and Spain. PBMCs, B-cell-depleted T cells, or T cells provided the cDNA or gDNA that made up the material.

Germline CDR1 is MNHEY and CDR2 is SVGAGI. The CDR3 loop spans 15 amino acids. V was clipped by 9 bases and J by 7 bases; unmatched bases: 12. In the authors' workflow: Estimation of nucleated cell counts was performed using reference gene primer amplification. The method was immunoSEQ multiplex PCR; TCRdb's version includes in-frame clones alone and lacks a portion of them. The V and J calls and clone size come from that table; D and trimming were worked out from the DNA. The sample carries fewer than 200,000 clones, about 83% recorded once. Sequenced input: peripheral blood. V gene TRBV6-5 combines with J gene TRBJ1-6; TRBD1 agrees at 7 bases. This clonotype was sampled from a man aged 35 to 55 who had recovered from COVID-19. As DNA, the CDR3 is TGTGCCAGTAACAGGGGCCTAAGATGGAATTCACCCCTCCACTTT. This codes for CASNRGLRWNSPLHF.